Listed here are 14 T cell receptor beta chains from one sample, sequenced in a study of human T cells and chemical hapten exposure. TCRdb redid the calling of the RACE reads with MiXCR, one entry per CDR3 protein. The repertoire holds 110,000 to 150,000 distinct CDR3 sequences, with roughly 10% as singletons. As to time point: patch test 2, 6 weeks after DPC sensitization. Treatment here: therapeutic diphenylcyclopropenone sensitization with weekly scalp DPC. The sequencing here drew on whole blood, taken in connection with sensitization to the hapten diphenylcyclopropenone (DPC). Receptors originate from a woman between 50 and 59 years old with alopecia areata. Some clones in this sample may be carry-over from other donors' samples.

This clonotype appeared many times. The chain joins TRBV5-1 to TRBJ2-5; TRBD2 agrees at 9 bases. The CDR3 runs to 16 residues. After removal of 4 bases from V and 5 bases from J, the junction contained 12 bases not matched to a gene. CDR1 and CDR2 from the germline V gene are SGHRS and YFSETQ. The CDR3 sequence: CASSRTASGRQETQYF. As DNA, the CDR3 is TGCGCCAGCAGCCGTACTGCGAGCGGGAGGCAGGAGACCCAGTACTTC.

This clonotype was seen at least ten times. This chain uses TRBV7-2 with TRBJ2-1; 7 bases fit TRBD2. The germline CDR1 and CDR2 sequences are SGHTA and FQGNSA. This CDR3 has 13 amino acids. J gave up 10 bases and V 6 bases, and 9 bases lay outside the gene matches. The CDR3 DNA sequence: TGTGCCAGCAGTCAATACGGCGGGGGAGAGCAGTTCTTC. Residues: CASSQYGGGEQFF.

The rearrangement uses TRBV29-1 and TRBJ2-2, with 12 nucleotides matching TRBD1. CDR1 is SQVTM and CDR2 is ANQGSEA in the germline V gene. The V and J ends lost 4 bases and 7 bases, in that order; junction bases with no gene match: 7. The CDR3 extends over 15 amino acids. CDR3 amino acids: CSVGTGTGGHGELFF. CDR3 bases: TGCAGCGTTGGTACCGGGACAGGGGGCCACGGGGAGCTGTTTTTT.

The DNA of the CDR3 is TGTGCCAGCACCAAGGGAATAATCGGGGCTAGCCTTTACGAGCAGTACTTC. It specifies CASTKGIIGASLYEQYF. This chain uses TRBV6-1 with TRBJ2-7; D tentatively reads TRBD1 or TRBD2 (5 bases each). The CDR3 totals 17 residues. Trimming removed 7 bases at V and 4 bases at J, with 26 bases between. Per the germline V gene, CDR1 is MNHNS and CDR2 is SASEGT.

The table lists this clonotype with many counts. The V and J genes are TRBV7-2 and TRBJ2-1; no clear D gene. The germline gives CDR1 SGHTA, CDR2 FQGNSA. V was trimmed by 0 bases and J by 8 bases, leaving 8 bases between them. The length of the CDR3 is 13 residues. The CDR3: CASSLAAWYEQFF. Written as DNA, the CDR3 is TGTGCCAGCAGCTTAGCTGCCTGGTATGAGCAGTTCTTC.

A few counts support this clonotype. This chain links TRBV12-3 or TRBV12-4 with TRBJ1-1; 9 bases fit TRBD1. After removal of 6 bases from V and 0 bases from J, the junction contained 5 bases not matched to a gene. CDR3 length equals 15 residues. Written as DNA, the CDR3 is TGTGCCAGCAGGGGGACAGGGCTCATGAACACTGAAGCTTTCTTT. This codes for CASRGTGLMNTEAFF.

The gene calls are TRBV24-1 and TRBJ2-1; the match to TRBD2 covers 14 bases. The CDR3 totals 19 residues. The germline gives CDR1 KGHDR, CDR2 SFDVKD. V trimming: 2 bases; J trimming: 0 bases; junction bases outside the gene matches: 5. The CDR3 region is CATSDSGLAGESSYNEQFF. The CDR3, as DNA: TGTGCCACCAGTGATTCGGGACTAGCGGGAGAGAGCTCCTACAATGAGCAGTTCTTC.

This clonotype was recorded many times. One end of the junction is discordant with germline, which a read error may explain. The rearrangement uses TRBV7-8 and TRBJ1-3; 9 positions match TRBD1. Germline V gene data show CDR1 as SGHVS and CDR2 as FQNEAQ. The CDR3 covers 13 residues. The CDR3 protein is CASSWTGVPPRDF. The CDR3 DNA follows: TGTGCCAGCAGCTGGACAGGGGTCCCCCCCAGGGACTTT.

There are many counts of this clonotype. The chain is built from TRBV29-1 and TRBJ1-2; no reliable D call. This CDR3 is 12 amino acids long. CDR1 and CDR2 (germline): SQVTM, ANQGSEA. V lost 5 bases, J lost 4 bases, and 11 bases lay in between. This chain's CDR3 is CSVTETPYGYTF. The CDR3 nucleotides are TGCAGCGTTACGGAGACACCCTATGGCTACACCTTC.

The chain has TRBV29-1 and TRBJ2-7; D might be TRBD1 or TRBD2, each matching 6 bases. Germline V gene lookup returns CDR1 SQVTM and CDR2 ANQGSEA. The V and J ends lost 4 bases and 4 bases respectively, with 11 bases between them. This CDR3 spans 12 amino acids. CDR3 in DNA: TGCAGCGTTGCATCGGGGGCTTACGAGCAGTACTTC. Translating gives CSVASGAYEQYF.

This clonotype has a handful of counts. The J gene is TRBJ2-5, the V gene TRBV29-1; 8 bases fit TRBD1. The CDR3 is 12 amino acids. With 6 bases clipped from V and 2 bases from J, the junction kept 2 bases outside the gene matches. Germline lookup yields CDR1 SQVTM and CDR2 ANQGSEA. In nucleotides, the CDR3 is TGCAGCGTCAGGGGGCAGCAAGAGACCCAGTACTTC. Its translation is CSVRGQQETQYF.

The V call is TRBV14, the J call TRBJ1-2; D is uncertain. The CDR3 length is 13 residues. Per the germline V gene, CDR1 is SGHDN and CDR2 is FVKESK. Trimming stripped 0 bases from V and 1 base from J, with 3 bases between. This CDR3 reads CASSQELNYGYTF. In DNA, the CDR3 is TGTGCCAGCAGCCAAGAACTTAACTATGGCTACACCTTC.

This clonotype came up a few times. V and J are TRBV29-1 and TRBJ1-4; possible D gene TRBD1, 5 bases. This CDR3 comprises 15 residues. CDR1 and CDR2 from the germline V gene are SQVTM and ANQGSEA. V was trimmed by 7 bases and J by 0 bases, leaving 15 bases between them. CDR3 DNA: TGCAGCGCCTTGACAGAAATTGCAACTAATGAAAAACTGTTTTTT. Protein sequence: CSALTEIATNEKLFF.

About this clonotype itself: This may stem from a read error, because a much larger clone lies one nucleotide away. This chain uses TRBV4-2 with TRBJ2-1; the match to TRBD2 covers 8 bases. After removal of 0 bases from V and 9 bases from J, the junction contained 16 bases not matched to a gene. There are 18 residues in the CDR3. Germline V gene data show CDR1 as LGHNA and CDR2 as YNFKEQ. The CDR3 DNA is TGTGCCAGCAGCCAAGATTCAAGGACTAAAGCGGGAGACTGTGAGCAGTTCTTC. Its translation: CASSQDSRTKAGDCEQFF.